The next 7 T cell receptor beta chains were all read from a single sample in a study of CD8 T cells in Susac syndrome. The RNA input was about 0.5 to 1 ug, and it was reverse transcribed with random hexamers. TCRdb redid the calling of the immunoSEQ multiplex PCR reads with MiXCR, one entry per CDR3 protein. This sample carries just over 150,000 distinct CDR3 sequences, 95% of them seen once, and the ten largest clones take approximately 0.15%. The specimen sequenced was CD4+ T cells from PBMCs. These receptor sequences come from a human donor with Susac syndrome.

The chain is built from TRBV20-1 and TRBJ2-7; 9 bases map to TRBD1. V was clipped by 3 bases and J by 5 bases; unmatched bases: 8. Germline values: CDR1 DFQATT, CDR2 SNEGSKA (reference sequence). This CDR3 is 14 amino acids long. The CDR3 region is CSASPGQGKHEQYF. CDR3 bases: TGCAGTGCTAGCCCCGGACAGGGGAAACACGAGCAGTACTTC.

The chain links TRBV29-1 to TRBJ2-7; tentative D call: TRBD1 (5 bases). Germline V gene lookup returns CDR1 SQVTM and CDR2 ANQGSEA. The length of the CDR3 is 12 residues. V shed 7 bases and J shed 2 bases, with 12 bases lying between them. CDR3 DNA sequence: TGCAGCGCCTTCGACAGCCCCTACGAGCAGTACTTC. Translation: CSAFDSPYEQYF.

This clonotype was observed a few times. The chain couples TRBV27 to TRBJ2-3; possibly TRBD1 for D (7 bases). The germline V gene encodes CDR1 MNHEY and CDR2 SMNVEV (reference sequence). The CDR3 consists of 13 residues. V was clipped by 5 bases and J by 5 bases, with 11 bases between them. CDR3 amino acids: CASSLQGGDTQYF. The DNA of the CDR3 is TGTGCCAGCAGTCTCCAGGGGGGAGATACGCAGTATTTT.

This clonotype has a handful of counts. The rearrangement uses TRBV29-1 and TRBJ1-1; D is ambiguous. V dropped 0 bases and J dropped 6 bases, with 2 bases sitting between them. Germline loops: CDR1 SQVTM, CDR2 ANQGSEA. The CDR3 spans 10 residues. The CDR3 is CSVEEAEAFF. The CDR3 DNA sequence: TGCAGCGTTGAAGAGGCTGAAGCTTTCTTT.

This clonotype was detected a few times. The chain links TRBV2 to TRBJ1-3; D call uncertain. The CDR3 extends over 12 amino acids. The V gene lost 5 bases and the J gene lost 3 bases, with 5 bases spanning the gap. Germline V gives CDR1 SNHLY, CDR2 FYNNEI. CDR3 protein: CASSPDGNTIYF. CDR3 in DNA: TGTGCCAGCAGTCCGGATGGAAACACCATATATTTT.

A single count supports this clonotype. V usage is TRBV11-1 and J usage is TRBJ2-6; a weak D match, TRBD2 (5 bases). V shed 9 bases and J shed 3 bases, with 6 bases lying between them. This CDR3 is 12 amino acids long. The germline gives CDR1 SGHAT, CDR2 FQDESV (reference sequence). Here the CDR3 DNA reads TGTGCCAGTGAGGGTGGGGCCAACGTCCTGACTTTC. Its protein is CASEGGANVLTF.

This chain links TRBV29-1 with TRBJ2-3, with 7 bases fitting TRBD2. The length of the CDR3 is 13 residues. V was clipped by 7 bases and J by 1 base; unmatched bases: 5. The V gene's germline CDR1 is SQVTM and CDR2 ANQGSEA. CDR3 residues: CSGLAGGTDTQYF. The CDR3 coding sequence is TGCAGCGGACTAGCTGGGGGCACAGATACGCAGTATTTT.